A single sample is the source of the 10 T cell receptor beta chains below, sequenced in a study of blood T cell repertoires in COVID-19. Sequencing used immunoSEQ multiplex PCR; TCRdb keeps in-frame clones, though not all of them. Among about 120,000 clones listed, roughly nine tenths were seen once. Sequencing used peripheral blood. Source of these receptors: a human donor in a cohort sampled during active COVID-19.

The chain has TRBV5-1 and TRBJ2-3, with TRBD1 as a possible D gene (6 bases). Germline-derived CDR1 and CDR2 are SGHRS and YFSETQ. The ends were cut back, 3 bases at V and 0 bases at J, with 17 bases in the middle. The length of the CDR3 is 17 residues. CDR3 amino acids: CASSWGPAGPSTDTQYF. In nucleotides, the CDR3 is TGCGCCAGCAGCTGGGGGCCGGCGGGCCCTAGCACAGATACGCAGTATTTT. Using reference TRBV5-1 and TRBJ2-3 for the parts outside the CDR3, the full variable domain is KAGVTQTPRYLIKTRGQQVTLSCSPISGHRSVSWYQQTPGQGLQFLFEYFSETQRNKGNFPGRFSGRQFSNSRSEMNVSTLELGDSALYLCASSWGPAGPSTDTQYFGPGTRLTVL.

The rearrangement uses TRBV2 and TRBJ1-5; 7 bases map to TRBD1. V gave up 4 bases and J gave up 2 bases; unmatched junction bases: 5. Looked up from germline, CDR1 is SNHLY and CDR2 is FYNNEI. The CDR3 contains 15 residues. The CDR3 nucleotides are TGTGCCAGCAGTGGACAGGGATGGGGCAATCAGCCCCAGCATTTT. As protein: CASSGQGWGNQPQHF. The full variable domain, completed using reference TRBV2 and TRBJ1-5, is EPEVTQTPSHQVTQMGQEVILRCVPISNHLYFYWYRQILGQKVEFLVSFYNNEISEKSEIFDDQFSVERPDGSNFTLKIRSTKLEDSAMYFCASSGQGWGNQPQHFGDGTRLSIL.

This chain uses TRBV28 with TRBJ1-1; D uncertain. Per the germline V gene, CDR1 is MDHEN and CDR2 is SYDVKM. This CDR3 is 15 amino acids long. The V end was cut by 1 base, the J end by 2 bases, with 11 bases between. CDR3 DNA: TGTGCCAGCAGTTTATTTGGGAGGGCAAACACTGAAGCTTTCTTT. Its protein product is CASSLFGRANTEAFF.

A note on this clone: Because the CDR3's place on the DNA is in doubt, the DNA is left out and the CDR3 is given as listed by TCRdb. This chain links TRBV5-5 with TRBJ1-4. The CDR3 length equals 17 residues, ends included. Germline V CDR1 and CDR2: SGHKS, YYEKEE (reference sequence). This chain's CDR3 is CASSFGPGGGGSEKLFF.

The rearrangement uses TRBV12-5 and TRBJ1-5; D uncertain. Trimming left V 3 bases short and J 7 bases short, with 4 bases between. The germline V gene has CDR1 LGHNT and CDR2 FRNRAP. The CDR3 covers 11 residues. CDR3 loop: CASGFLQPQHF. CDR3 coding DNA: TGTGCTAGTGGTTTTCTCCAGCCCCAGCATTTT.

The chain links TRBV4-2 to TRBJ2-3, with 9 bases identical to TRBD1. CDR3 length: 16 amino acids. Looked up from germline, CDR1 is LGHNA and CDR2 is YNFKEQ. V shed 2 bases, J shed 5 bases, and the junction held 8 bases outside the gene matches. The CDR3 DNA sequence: TGTGCCAGCAGCCAATCTGGGACAGGGTTCGGAGATACGCAGTATTTT. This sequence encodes CASSQSGTGFGDTQYF.

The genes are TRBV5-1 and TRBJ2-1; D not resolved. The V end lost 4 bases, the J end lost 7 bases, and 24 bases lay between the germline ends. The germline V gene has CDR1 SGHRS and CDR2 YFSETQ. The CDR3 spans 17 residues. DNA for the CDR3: TGCGCCAGCAGCCCCCGAGATTCTTTGCGGCAAGTAAATGAGCAGTTCTTC. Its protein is CASSPRDSLRQVNEQFF. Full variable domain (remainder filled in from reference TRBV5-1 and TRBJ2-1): KAGVTQTPRYLIKTRGQQVTLSCSPISGHRSVSWYQQTPGQGLQFLFEYFSETQRNKGNFPGRFSGRQFSNSRSEMNVSTLELGDSALYLCASSPRDSLRQVNEQFFGPGTRLTVL.

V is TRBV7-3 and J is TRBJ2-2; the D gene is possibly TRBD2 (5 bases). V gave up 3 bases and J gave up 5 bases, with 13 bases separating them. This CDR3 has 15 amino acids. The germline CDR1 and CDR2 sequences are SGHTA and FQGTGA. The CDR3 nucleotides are TGTGCCAGCAGCTTTCGCCCGGGAAGGACCGGGGAGCTGTTTTTT. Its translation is CASSFRPGRTGELFF.

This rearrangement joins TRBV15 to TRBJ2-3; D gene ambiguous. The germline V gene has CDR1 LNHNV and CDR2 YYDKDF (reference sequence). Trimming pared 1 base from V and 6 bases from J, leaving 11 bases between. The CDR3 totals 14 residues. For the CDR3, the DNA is TGTGCCACCAGCAGAGGGATCGGGTCCGATACGCAGTATTTT. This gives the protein CATSRGIGSDTQYF.

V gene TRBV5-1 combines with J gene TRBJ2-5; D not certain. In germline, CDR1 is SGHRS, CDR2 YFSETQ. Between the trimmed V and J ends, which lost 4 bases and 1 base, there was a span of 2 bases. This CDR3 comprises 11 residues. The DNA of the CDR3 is TGCGCCAGCAGCCGCCAAGAGACCCAGTACTTC. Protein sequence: CASSRQETQYF.